These 27 T cell receptor beta chains came from one sample sequenced in a study of T cells in Graves' hyperthyroidism and ophthalmopathy. The TCR beta CDR3 regions underwent amplification using RNA transcripts as the source. TCR CDR3 underwent first-round RT-PCR with the HTBI primer set. TCRdb independently ran MiXCR on the multiplex PCR reads; one entry per CDR3 protein. The sample holds over 400,000 distinct CDR3 sequences, around a fifth seen once. The sample was blood. The receptors were gathered from a woman aged 70-85 years with Graves' ophthalmopathy.

This chain links TRBV5-4 with TRBJ2-7; 8 nucleotides align to TRBD2. CDR1 and CDR2 from the germline V gene are SGHNT and YYREEE (reference sequence). The junction had 4 bases not matched to a gene; V was cut back by 2 bases and J by 0 bases. CDR3 size: 15 residues. CDR3 nucleotide sequence: TGTGCCAGCAGCTTTGGAAGCGGGAGCTCCTACGAGCAGTACTTC. Translated, it gives CASSFGSGSSYEQYF.

This chain links TRBV7-9 with TRBJ2-5; TRBD2 matches at 13 bases. CDR3 size: 15 residues. CDR1 and CDR2 (germline): SEHNR, FQNEAQ (reference sequence). The trim removed 3 bases at V and 5 bases at J, leaving 3 bases unmatched. The CDR3 reads CASSFLTSGGETQYF. CDR3 nucleotide sequence: TGTGCCAGCAGCTTTCTGACTAGCGGGGGGGAGACCCAGTACTTC.

This clonotype was observed a few times. The chain recombines TRBV2 with TRBJ2-2, with TRBD2 as a possible D gene (6 bases). This CDR3 contains 14 residues. In germline, CDR1 is SNHLY, CDR2 FYNNEI. With 6 bases removed from V and 4 bases from J, the gap between germline ends came to 12 bases. The CDR3 loop reads CASSLLATTGELFF. Here the CDR3 DNA reads TGTGCCAGCAGCCTTCTAGCGACCACCGGGGAGCTGTTTTTT.

This clonotype was counted only a few times. This chain connects TRBV29-1 to TRBJ2-2, with D unresolved. This CDR3 region has 13 residues. Germline V CDR1 and CDR2: SQVTM, ANQGSEA. Trimming pared 0 bases from V and 1 base from J, leaving 3 bases between. CDR3 nucleotide sequence: TGCAGCGTTGAAGACATGAACACCGGGGAGCTGTTTTTT. Encoded protein: CSVEDMNTGELFF.

This clonotype was counted at least ten times. This chain uses TRBV11-1 with TRBJ2-7; 8 bases agree with TRBD1. The CDR3 spans 15 residues. Germline loops: CDR1 SGHAT, CDR2 FQDESV (reference sequence). After removal of 5 bases from V and 4 bases from J, the junction contained 10 bases not matched to a gene. The CDR3 nucleotides read TGTGCCAGCAGCGCCACCGGGACAGGCGTTTACGAGCAGTACTTC. It encodes CASSATGTGVYEQYF.

This clonotype has a handful of counts. The rearrangement joins TRBV9 to TRBJ1-5, with D uncertain. CDR3 size: 15 residues. The ends were cut back, 0 bases at V and 0 bases at J, with 7 bases in the middle. From germline, CDR1 is SGDLS and CDR2 YYNGEE. The CDR3: CASSVAPDSNQPQHF. The CDR3 DNA reads as TGTGCCAGCAGCGTAGCTCCAGATAGCAATCAGCCCCAGCATTTT.

The rearrangement joins TRBV10-3 to TRBJ1-2, with D unclear. V lost 4 bases and J lost 0, with 12 bases in between. The CDR3 length is 15 residues. CDR1 ENHRY and CDR2 SYGVKD come from the germline V gene. The CDR3 DNA sequence: TGTGCCATCAGTGGCCAGGTTTTAGCTAACTATGGCTACACCTTC. Its protein product is CAISGQVLANYGYTF.

This clonotype has a handful of counts. J is TRBJ1-4 and V is TRBV2, with D perhaps matching TRBD1 (6 bases). The V gene lost 3 bases and the J gene lost 9 bases, with 14 bases spanning the gap. Germline V gene lookup returns CDR1 SNHLY and CDR2 FYNNEI. The CDR3 length is 14 residues. DNA for the CDR3: TGTGCCAGCAGTGACAGGGGAGTTGGTAAAAAACTGTTTTTT. Translated: CASSDRGVGKKLFF.

The table lists this clonotype with a few counts. The chain combines TRBV7-3 with TRBJ2-3; D is uncertain. V lost 0 bases and J 3 bases, leaving 7 bases between the germline ends. The CDR3 contains 14 residues. The germline V gene encodes CDR1 SGHTA and CDR2 FQGTGA. The CDR3, as DNA: TGTGCCAGCAGCTTAACCCCCGGGACAGATACGCAGTATTTT. Translated, it gives CASSLTPGTDTQYF.

This clonotype turned up a few times. The gene calls are TRBV13 and TRBJ2-1, with D perhaps assigned TRBD1 or TRBD2 (5 bases each). Per germline, CDR1 PRHDT and CDR2 FYEKMQ (reference sequence). The length of the CDR3 is 14 residues. V lost 5 bases and J lost 4, with 12 bases in between. This CDR3 reads CASSGGAQYNEQFF. For the CDR3, the DNA is TGTGCCAGCAGCGGGGGAGCTCAATACAATGAGCAGTTCTTC.

This clonotype was counted between two and nine times. The chain is built from TRBV7-2 and TRBJ2-3; 14 nucleotides agree with TRBD2. The CDR3 is made up of 14 amino acids. Germline V gene data show CDR1 as SGHTA and CDR2 as FQGNSA. V lost 5 bases to trimming and J lost 8 bases; unmatched junction nucleotides: 3. CDR3 nucleotide sequence: TGTGCCAGCAGCCTCGGGACTAGCGGGGGTACGCAGTATTTT. This gives the protein CASSLGTSGGTQYF.

This clonotype was detected only a few times. The chain employs TRBV4-3 and TRBJ1-1; a possible D gene is TRBD1 (6 bases). The V and J ends lost 3 bases and 2 bases respectively, with 13 bases between them. The CDR3 is made up of 15 amino acids. The germline gives CDR1 LGHNA, CDR2 YSLEER. CDR3 sequence (DNA): TGCGCCAGCAGCCAGGAGGGACACGCCAACACTGAAGCTTTCTTT. Its protein is CASSQEGHANTEAFF.

CDR3 region: CAPGGGPEQYF. CDR3 sequence (DNA): TGTGCCCCCGGCGGAGGGCCGGAGCAGTACTTC. This chain joins TRBV24-1 and TRBJ2-7; TRBD2 might be the D (6 bases). CDR3 length equals 11 residues. V shed 12 bases and J shed 7 bases, with 15 bases lying between them. Germline V CDR1 and CDR2: KGHDR, SFDVKD.

This clonotype turned up a few times. The V gene is TRBV28, the J gene TRBJ1-2; D might be TRBD1 (5 bases). The ends were cut back, 8 bases at V and 4 bases at J, with 14 bases in the middle. The CDR3 contains 13 residues. Germline CDR1 reads MDHEN; CDR2 reads SYDVKM. The CDR3 loop is CASGRDRRYGYTF. The CDR3, as DNA: TGTGCCAGCGGAAGGGACCGACGCTATGGCTACACCTTC.

The rearrangement links TRBV2 to TRBJ2-7; no firm D call. V shed 4 bases and J shed 4 bases, with 8 bases lying between them. In germline, CDR1 is SNHLY, CDR2 FYNNEI. This CDR3 comprises 12 residues. CDR3 residues: CASSVLNYEQYF. CDR3 nucleotides: TGTGCCAGCAGTGTCTTAAATTACGAGCAGTACTTC.

This clonotype has only a few counts. V usage is TRBV20-1 and J usage is TRBJ2-7; TRBD2 matches at 12 bases. CDR1 DFQATT and CDR2 SNEGSKA come from the germline V gene (reference sequence). V lost 1 base to trimming and J lost 5 bases; unmatched junction nucleotides: 3. There are 14 residues in the CDR3. The CDR3 nucleotides read TGCAGTGCTAGAGGGACTAGCGGGAACCACGAGCAGTACTTC. Translating it yields CSARGTSGNHEQYF.

The chain combines TRBV19 with TRBJ2-5, with TRBD1 matching 10 bases. The length of the CDR3 is 18 residues. Trimming cost V 9 bases and J 0 bases; bases outside gene matches: 16. Per the germline V gene, CDR1 is LNHDA and CDR2 is SQIVND (reference sequence). The CDR3 reads CASRDRGTAFINQETQYF. CDR3 coding DNA: TGTGCCAGCAGGGACAGGGGAACCGCATTTATAAACCAAGAGACCCAGTACTTC.

There are a few counts of this clonotype. This chain uses TRBV24-1 with TRBJ2-1, with 10 bases fitting TRBD2. CDR1 and CDR2 from the germline V gene are KGHDR and SFDVKD. V shed 4 bases, J shed 7 bases, and the junction held 12 bases outside the gene matches. CDR3 length equals 17 residues. The CDR3 DNA is TGTGCCACCAGTGACGGGACTAGCGACAATCGCCGGAATGAGCAGTTCTTC. It codes for CATSDGTSDNRRNEQFF.

The chain links TRBV6-1 to TRBJ2-7; a weak D match, TRBD1 (6 bases). The CDR3 runs to 16 residues. V shed 6 bases and J shed 6 bases, with 24 bases lying between them. Germline V gives CDR1 MNHNS, CDR2 SASEGT. The CDR3: CASSHKRDITLSEQYF. The DNA of the CDR3 is TGTGCCAGCAGCCACAAGAGGGACATTACGCTTAGCGAGCAGTACTTC.

This clonotype appeared a few times. CDR3 residues: CASSYSQLTGELFF. Here the CDR3 DNA reads TGTGCCAGCAGTTACTCCCAACTCACCGGGGAGCTGTTTTTT. The rearrangement links TRBV6-2 or TRBV6-3 to TRBJ2-2, with D unclear. Deletions cut 0 bases from V and 4 bases from J, with 6 bases between. CDR3 length: 14 amino acids. Germline V gene data show CDR1 as MNHEY and CDR2 as SVGEGT.

The chain couples TRBV30 to TRBJ1-5, with D tentatively TRBD1 (6 bases). V was pared by 2 bases and J by 6 bases, with 14 bases between. CDR1 GTSNPN and CDR2 SVGIG come from the germline V gene (reference sequence). CDR3 length: 14 amino acids. CDR3 loop: CAWSSGAEGQPQHF. The CDR3 nucleotides read TGTGCCTGGAGTTCAGGGGCGGAGGGTCAGCCCCAGCATTTT.

The rearrangement uses TRBV7-8 and TRBJ2-7; D is uncertain. Trimming pared 7 bases from V and 0 bases from J, leaving 13 bases between. Per germline, CDR1 SGHVS and CDR2 FQNEAQ. The CDR3 is 14 amino acids. CDR3 region: CASKIREISYEQYF. CDR3 sequence (DNA): TGTGCCAGCAAGATAAGAGAGATCTCCTACGAGCAGTACTTC.

V and J are TRBV4-3 and TRBJ2-7, with D tentatively TRBD1 or TRBD2 (5 bases each). V was trimmed by 1 base and J by 3 bases, leaving 13 bases between them. The CDR3 runs 15 residues. The germline V gene has CDR1 LGHNA and CDR2 YSLEER. The CDR3 DNA reads as TGCGCCAGCAGCCAAGGGGACCCCTACGACTACGAGCAGTACTTC. Protein: CASSQGDPYDYEQYF.

Only a few counts were recorded for this clonotype. J is TRBJ2-7 and V is TRBV20-1; 9 bases line up with TRBD2. CDR1 is DFQATT, CDR2 SNEGSKA, per germline (reference sequence). The CDR3 has 13 amino acids. CDR3 in amino acids: CSAVAGDSYEQYF. The CDR3 DNA is TGCAGCGCTGTAGCGGGAGACTCCTACGAGCAGTACTTC.

This clonotype was detected only a few times. This CDR3 is CASSLDPISYEQYF. CDR3 nucleotides: TGTGCCAGCAGCTTAGATCCCATCTCCTACGAGCAGTACTTC. The V gene is TRBV7-2, the J gene TRBJ2-7; D call uncertain. V lost 1 base and J lost 0, with 7 bases in between. In germline, CDR1 is SGHTA, CDR2 FQGNSA. The CDR3 covers 14 residues.

This clonotype was picked up one time. The rearrangement uses TRBV7-2 and TRBJ2-7, with D possibly being TRBD2 (6 bases). Trimming removed 5 bases from V and 4 bases from J, with 18 bases in between. Germline V gene data show CDR1 as SGHTA and CDR2 as FQGNSA. The length of the CDR3 is 15 residues. CDR3 amino acids: CASSQVERSGYEQYF. The CDR3 nucleotides are TGTGCCAGCAGCCAAGTCGAGAGAAGCGGGTACGAGCAGTACTTC.

This chain joins TRBV3-1 and TRBJ2-5; no reliable D call. The CDR3 runs 15 residues. V lost 0 bases and J 0 bases, leaving 8 bases between the germline ends. Per germline, CDR1 LGHDT and CDR2 YNNKEL (reference sequence). CDR3 loop: CASSQELMYQETQYF. In DNA form, the CDR3 reads TGTGCCAGCAGCCAAGAACTGATGTACCAAGAGACCCAGTACTTC.